These 18 T cell receptor beta chains came from one sample sequenced in a study of regulatory T cells in long-lasting Graves disease. Time point meaning: newly diagnosed GD, antithyroid drugs for less than 3 months. RNA from PBMCs was the source of the TCR library. For TCR beta, libraries came from iRepertoire HTBI primers and Arm-PCR of CDR3 regions. TCRdb used MiXCR to reprocess the multiplex PCR reads, holding one entry per CDR3 protein. The table has around 360,000 distinct CDR3 sequences, about 17% seen once. Separately, the same data were catalogued under a study of T cells in Graves' hyperthyroidism and ophthalmopathy.

Sample: peripheral blood mononuclear cells (PBMCs), taken at new diagnosis, from a patient treated with antithyroid drugs. These receptors were collected from a woman aged 18-30 years with Graves disease.

This clonotype turned up a few times. The V and J genes are TRBV11-2 and TRBJ1-3, with a possible D match to TRBD1 (5 bases). The germline gives CDR1 SGHAT, CDR2 FQNNGV. This CDR3 is built from 16 residues. Trimming removed 1 base at V and 0 bases at J, with 10 bases between. CDR3 DNA: TGTGCCAGCAGCTTAGGGACAACTCTCTCTGGAAACACCATATATTTT. Its translation is CASSLGTTLSGNTIYF. Together with reference TRBV11-2 and TRBJ1-3, the CDR3 gives the full variable domain: EAGVAQSPRYKIIEKRQSVAFWCNPISGHATLYWYQQILGQGPKLLIQFQNNGVVDDSQLPKDRFSAERLKGVDSTLKIQPAKLEDSAVYLCASSLGTTLSGNTIYFGEGSWLTVV.

The V call is TRBV20-1, the J call TRBJ2-1; 9 positions match TRBD1. Germline V gene lookup returns CDR1 DFQATT and CDR2 SNEGSKA (reference sequence). CDR3 length equals 15 residues. With 6 bases clipped from V and 2 bases from J, the junction kept 8 bases outside the gene matches. As DNA, the CDR3 is TGCAGTGCAGACGGGACAGGGCTGACCTACAATGAGCAGTTCTTC. This sequence encodes CSADGTGLTYNEQFF.

The chain uses TRBV20-1 and TRBJ2-7, with 13 nucleotides matching TRBD2. The CDR3 loop spans 13 amino acids. Germline V gene data show CDR1 as DFQATT and CDR2 as SNEGSKA (reference sequence). Trimming removed 6 bases from V and 3 bases from J; junction bases left unmatched: 2. DNA for the CDR3: TGCAGTGCGGGACTAGCGGGAATCTACGAGCAGTACTTC. This encodes CSAGLAGIYEQYF.

This clonotype was counted ten times or more. This chain uses TRBV11-2 with TRBJ2-7; 10 bases are shared with TRBD2. The V and J ends lost 5 bases and 6 bases, in that order; junction bases with no gene match: 4. The CDR3 length is 13 residues. Germline V CDR1 and CDR2: SGHAT, FQNNGV. The CDR3, as DNA: TGTGCCAGCAGCCAGCGGGGGGGACTCGAGCAGTACTTC. Its protein is CASSQRGGLEQYF.

In this sample, this clonotype turned up once. J is TRBJ2-6 and V is TRBV24-1; 12 bases fit TRBD1. Looked up from germline, CDR1 is KGHDR and CDR2 is SFDVKD. The CDR3 is 19 amino acids. The trim removed 4 bases at V and 1 base at J, leaving 7 bases unmatched. CDR3 DNA sequence: TGTGCCACCAGTGACCCTGGGACAGGGGGCGCTTCTGGGGCCAACGTCCTGACTTTC. The encoded protein is CATSDPGTGGASGANVLTF.

In its sample, this clonotype was seen many times. The chain combines TRBV2 with TRBJ1-4, with a tentative D call TRBD1 (5 bases). This CDR3 is 14 amino acids long. CDR1 and CDR2 (germline): SNHLY, FYNNEI. Trimming left V 8 bases short and J 7 bases short, with 17 bases between. The CDR3 region has the DNA TGTGCCAGCTTGCAGCGAACGGGGGGTGAAAAACTGTTTTTT. Amino acid sequence: CASLQRTGGEKLFF.

Remarks on this clonotype: A read error is likely, as this CDR3 ends without the conserved phenylalanine or tryptophan. The rearrangement links TRBV30 to TRBJ2-3, with D possibly being TRBD1 or TRBD2 (6 bases each). In germline, CDR1 is GTSNPN, CDR2 SVGIG (reference sequence). The CDR3 length is 15 residues. This CDR3 is CAWSLGGLGGDMQYL. The CDR3 DNA reads TGTGCCTGGAGTTTGGGGGGCCTAGGCGGAGATATGCAGTATCTT.

This clonotype occurred a few times. The chain has TRBV6-2 or TRBV6-3 and TRBJ1-1, with a weak D call TRBD1 (6 bases). The V gene lost 5 bases and the J gene lost 4 bases, with 11 bases spanning the gap. This CDR3 spans 13 amino acids. From germline, CDR1 is MNHEY and CDR2 SVGEGT. The CDR3 DNA sequence: TGTGCCAGCAGTACGTCCAGGGGCACTGAAGCTTTCTTT. This encodes CASSTSRGTEAFF.

A word on this clonotype: A read error may produce the germline difference seen at one junction end. V usage is TRBV11-1 and J usage is TRBJ1-1; 8 bases line up with TRBD1. Germline V gives CDR1 SGHAT, CDR2 FQDESV (reference sequence). The length of the CDR3 is 15 residues. The CDR3 is CAGSLPTGDITEAFF. The CDR3 region has the DNA TGTGCCGGCAGCCTACCGACAGGGGATATCACTGAAGCTTTCTTT. The full variable domain, with the rest looked up from reference TRBV11-1 and TRBJ1-1, is EAEVAQSPRYKITEKSQAVAFWCDPISGHATLYWYRQILGQGPELLVQFQDESVVDDSQLPKDRFSAERLKGVDSTLKIQPAELGDSAMYLCAGSLPTGDITEAFFGQGTRLTVV.

This clonotype has at least ten counts. The rearrangement joins TRBV6-1 to TRBJ1-5; D call uncertain. Trimming cost V 4 bases and J 5 bases, with 18 bases left between them. Looked up from germline, CDR1 is MNHNS and CDR2 is SASEGT. The CDR3 extends over 16 amino acids. The CDR3 loop is CASSGAGRPNDQPQHF. CDR3 sequence (DNA): TGTGCCAGCAGTGGGGCGGGCAGGCCAAATGATCAGCCCCAGCATTTT.

This rearrangement joins TRBV24-1 to TRBJ2-3; D is tentatively TRBD1 or TRBD2 (6 bases each). V was trimmed by 4 bases and J by 1 base, leaving 8 bases between them. Germline-derived CDR1 and CDR2 are KGHDR and SFDVKD. CDR3 length: 14 residues. The CDR3 reads CATSDGGRTDTQYF. In DNA, the CDR3 is TGTGCCACCAGTGACGGGGGCCGCACAGATACGCAGTATTTT.

This clonotype appeared many times. The CDR3 loop is CASSRSTGSSYNEQFF. CDR3 DNA: TGTGCCAGCAGTCGTTCCACAGGGAGCTCCTACAATGAGCAGTTCTTC. The rearrangement uses TRBV27 and TRBJ2-1; a weak D match, TRBD1 (6 bases). Looked up from germline, CDR1 is MNHEY and CDR2 is SMNVEV (reference sequence). The CDR3 totals 16 residues. V lost 5 bases, J lost 0 bases, and 14 bases lay in between.

The table lists this clonotype with many counts. The J gene is TRBJ2-5, the V gene TRBV20-1; 12 nucleotides line up with TRBD2. The V gene end was trimmed by 1 base and the J gene end by 3 bases; junction bases not matched to a gene: 3. The CDR3 is 15 amino acids. Germline V gene sequence: CDR1 DFQATT, CDR2 SNEGSKA (reference sequence). CDR3 sequence (DNA): TGCAGTGCTAGAGGACTAGCGGGGGCAGAAGAGACCCAGTACTTC. Translated, it gives CSARGLAGAEETQYF.

V is TRBV4-1 and J is TRBJ1-1; 8 bases line up with TRBD1. V lost 4 bases, J lost 1 base, and 5 bases stayed unmatched. The CDR3 sequence is 15 residues long. Germline CDR1 is MGHRA and CDR2 is YSYEKL. The CDR3 protein is CASSLYGTGNTEAFF. The CDR3 DNA follows: TGCGCCAGCAGCCTCTACGGGACAGGGAACACTGAAGCTTTCTTT.

This clonotype was seen repeatedly, ten times or more. This rearrangement joins TRBV6-1 to TRBJ2-3; possibly TRBD2 for D (7 bases). Germline V gene lookup returns CDR1 MNHNS and CDR2 SASEGT. The V and J ends lost 6 bases and 1 base respectively, with 20 bases between them. The CDR3 contains 17 residues. The CDR3 loop reads CASRNLPWGGRTDTQYF. CDR3 DNA: TGTGCCAGCAGGAACCTACCTTGGGGGGGGCGCACAGATACGCAGTATTTT.

On this clonotype itself: At one boundary the junction diverges from the germline segment, which might be a read error. V usage is TRBV7-9 and J usage is TRBJ2-2; 9 bases agree with TRBD1. The V gene's germline CDR1 is SEHNR and CDR2 FQNEAQ (reference sequence). The CDR3 runs to 15 residues. The CDR3 loop is CVSSHPGQGTGELFF. The CDR3 DNA sequence: TGTGTCAGCAGCCATCCGGGACAGGGAACCGGGGAGCTGTTTTTT.

This clonotype was observed at least ten times. V and J are TRBV28 and TRBJ2-5, with D tentatively TRBD1 or TRBD2 (5 bases each). This CDR3 is 13 amino acids long. Germline assignment: CDR1 MDHEN and CDR2 SYDVKM. V lost 5 bases, J lost 3 bases, and 10 bases lay in between. This CDR3 reads CASSRDDKETQYF. In DNA, the CDR3 is TGTGCCAGCAGTCGGGACGATAAAGAGACCCAGTACTTC.

Only one count was recorded for this clonotype. This may be a read error, as it is one base from a much larger clone. This chain links TRBV3-1 with TRBJ1-6, with a tentative D call TRBD1 (5 bases). V was pared by 1 base and J by 8 bases, with 12 bases between. From germline, CDR1 is LGHDT and CDR2 YNNKEL (reference sequence). This CDR3 region has 15 residues. The CDR3 nucleotides are TGTGCCAGCAGCCAAGGACAGATATCCGATTCACCCCTCCACTTT. Encoded protein: CASSQGQISDSPLHF. Based on the CDR3 plus reference TRBV3-1 and TRBJ1-6, the full variable domain is DTAVSQTPKYLVTQMGNDKSIKCEQNLGHDTMYWYKQDSKKFLKIMFSYNNKELIINETVPNRFSPKSPDKAHLNLHINSLELGDSAVYFCASSQGQISDSPLHFGNGTRLTVT.